This TCR beta chain was captured in a study of tissue T cells after allogeneic stem cell transplantation (dated by TCRdb to between 2021 and 2022). Study-level background: When multiple samples of a tissue existed, pathologist review of H&E sections prioritized samples with histologically apparent lymphocytes for sequencing. The study profiled TCR beta repertoires in many tissues obtained from research autopsies of patients with and without GVHD, and also in mouse models of GVHD. The human arm was a prospective observational study without blinding or randomization.

The paper as a whole reports these results and caveats: In both patients and mice, T cells from blood and spleen covered only a limited part of the TCR repertoire found in tissues. Which tissue TCRs were alloreactive or antigen-specific was not determined in the study, and some of the clones might have been host cells that persisted. Few T cell clones were found to be shared across patients, but shared repertoire signatures across patients were revealed in a tissue-specific fashion by motif-based clustering. The patient cohort was small and varied clinically, and sampling depth was recognized as a limitation. No blood samples were available for the non-GVHD comparator patients. Within patients, how anatomically similar tissues were was a major factor shaping TCR repertoire composition, regardless of disease or transplant status.

This specimen's time point label, per the study, means: human tissue collected at research (rapid) autopsy. Three non-HCT comparator patients who had other cancers, at least five GI tract samples, and no known GI disease at death were chosen retrospectively. Autopsy tissues included GI sites from esophagus to rectum, liver, skin and lymphoid organs including spleen, after a median post-mortem interval of roughly 9.8 hours. Autopsy specimens were bisected, with one portion flash-frozen in liquid nitrogen and the rest formalin-fixed; GI outer muscle layers were removed. To extract genomic DNA from frozen tissues, either the Mag-Bind Blood & Tissue DNA HDQ 96 Kit on a Chemagic 360 or the DNeasy Blood & Tissue Kit was used. Extracted DNA was further purified with the Genomic DNA Clean & Concentrator-25 kit because of concern about red blood cell contamination. Library construction relied on the immunoSEQ multiplex PCR assay. Adaptive Biotechnologies performed the TCRbeta CDR3 sequencing at survey depth and reported CDR3 sequences, V/J genes, productive frequency and template counts. Amplification of TCR beta CDR3 regions started from genomic DNA instead of RNA. In the paper's pipeline: Jensen-Shannon divergence was used to quantify pairwise repertoire overlap between tissues, with a value of 1 meaning complete divergence and a value of 0 meaning identical repertoires. Tissues were grouped by single-linkage agglomerative hierarchical clustering of pairwise JSD values, and the clustering results were shown as dendrograms. GLIPH2 was run on all patient samples with simulation_depth 1000, kmer_min_depth 3, cdr3_length_cutoff 8, keeping groups with more than two unique CDR3s. In a standardized tissue-overlap score, Jaccard GLIPH-group overlap across patients was extrapolated to a standard repertoire size of 1000 clones. Linear mixed-effect models, with tissue as a fixed effect and individual as a random effect, were used to test how diversity related to clinical or experimental variables. This is the immuneACCESS table as TCRdb keeps it, with only in-frame sequences that have V and J called. A part of the clones is gone; compared with another copy, unresolved V genes explain less than half, and the rest is unexplained. D and trimming were read from the DNA, whereas the V and J calls and clone size are those reported in that table. The sample table contains some 6,000 clones; only one count was recorded for approximately 60% of them. Together, the top ten hold 21% of the sample.

As for this clone: Its antigen specificity is not known. No base quality values were provided; no much bigger clone lies one nucleotide off.

Compared with germline, V lacks 0 bases and J lacks 2 bases; bases without a gene match: 7. Inclusive of the bounding cysteine and phenylalanine, the CDR3 is 16 residues long. The retained sequence is limited to the CDR3, 48 bases, with the frame set at the first base. CDR1 and CDR2, per the germline V gene (reference sequence), are MNHEY and SMNVEV. The sequences come from tissue from the jejunum, collected at autopsy. The clonotype originates from a male donor at least 60 years old with lung cancer. The sequence links TRBV27 to TRBJ2-7; 7 bases in the middle match TRBD1. The DNA sequence reads TGTGCCAGCAGTTTATCGAAAGGACAGGCCGCCTACGAGCAGTACTTC. It specifies CASSLSKGQAAYEQYF.